What follows describes a single T cell receptor (beta chain). Sequence at one end of the junction differs from germline and may be a read error. The assay was immunoSEQ multiplex PCR, and TCRdb's table has in-frame clones only and misses some. The sample lists approximately 120,000 clones, 87% occurring once. Germline V gene lookup returns CDR1 SNHLY and CDR2 FYNNEI. The CDR3 contains 11 residues. These data belong to a study of T cell responses to AZD1222 COVID-19 vaccine. The material sequenced was peripheral blood, taken on day 0 of AZD1222 vaccination. This chain joins TRBV2 and TRBJ1-1, with 7 bases lining up with TRBD1. The receptor's source is an adult in good health. The CDR3 region is CASSIWTGHGF. In DNA form, the CDR3 reads TGTGCCAGCAGTATATGGACAGGCCACGGCTTT.